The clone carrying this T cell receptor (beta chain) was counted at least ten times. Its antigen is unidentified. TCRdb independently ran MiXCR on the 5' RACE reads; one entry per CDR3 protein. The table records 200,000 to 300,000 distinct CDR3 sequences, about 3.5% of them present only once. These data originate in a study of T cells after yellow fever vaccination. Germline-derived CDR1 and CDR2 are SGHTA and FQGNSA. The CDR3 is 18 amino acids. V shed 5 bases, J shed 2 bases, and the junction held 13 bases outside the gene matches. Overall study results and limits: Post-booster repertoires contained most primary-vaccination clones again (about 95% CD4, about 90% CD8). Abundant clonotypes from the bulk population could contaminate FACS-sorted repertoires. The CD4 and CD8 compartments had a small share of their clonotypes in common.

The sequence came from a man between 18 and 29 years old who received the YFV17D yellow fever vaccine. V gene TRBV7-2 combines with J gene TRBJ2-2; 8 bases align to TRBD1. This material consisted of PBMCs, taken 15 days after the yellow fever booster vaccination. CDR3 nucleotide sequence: TGTGCCAGCAGCCCTCCCTCCGGGACAGGAGGAAACACCGGGGAGCTGTTTTTT. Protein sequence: CASSPPSGTGGNTGELFF.